A selection of T cell receptor beta chains follows, all from one sample in a study of blood T cells in healthy people across ages. TCRdb recomputed calls from the 5' RACE reads with MiXCR, one row per CDR3 protein. The sample consists of 1.5 million to 2 million distinct CDR3 sequences, approximately 50% of them appearing once. The sample comprised blood. The receptors originated from a woman aged 40-49 years in good health. The conserved cysteine and the conserved F or W are not part of the CDR3 here. D genes are given only for firm matches.

j_gene	v_gene	d_gene	CDR3aa
TRBJ1-5	TRBV7-2	TRBD1	ASSLAGTGRQPQH
TRBJ2-3	TRBV9	TRBD2	PSSVGRGGFTDTQY
TRBJ1-6	TRBV2	.	ASSEEETINSPLH
TRBJ2-1	TRBV5-1	.	ASRDGSLATNEQF
TRBJ2-2	TRBV3-1	.	ASSPRRRSSGELF
TRBJ2-7	TRBV6-2/TRBV6-3	.	ASSYTRTASYEQY
TRBJ2-3	TRBV20-1	.	SARVPARSTDTQY
TRBJ1-5	TRBV12-3/TRBV12-4	TRBD1	ASSLVGGTGGYQPQH
TRBJ2-7	TRBV6-2/TRBV6-3	.	ASSYPFSSEQY
TRBJ1-5	TRBV24-1	TRBD1	ATSEHRGQPQH
TRBJ2-3	TRBV27	TRBD2	ASSATSGGPTDTQY
TRBJ2-6	TRBV6-5	TRBD1	ASSYVTGSGANVLT
TRBJ1-2	TRBV28	.	ASSSGAIMDDYT
TRBJ2-4	TRBV2	.	ASSESGLNIQY
TRBJ2-3	TRBV13	TRBD2	ASSLGHRRGTSGAKDTQY
TRBJ2-3	TRBV28	TRBD2	ASSPRHLDTQIVRGGFADTQY
TRBJ2-7	TRBV9	TRBD1	ASSVGSGQGFEQY
.	TRBV9	.	ASSVRVGPQETQY
TRBJ2-7	TRBV29-1	.	SVGSGFNEQY
TRBJ1-6	TRBV3-1	TRBD1	ASSQAGTGRSPLH
TRBJ1-5	TRBV7-9	TRBD1	ASSSEDRGNQPQH